A single T cell receptor beta chain is shown here with its context. It was the approximately 110-subject validation cohort, separate from the 666-subject first cohort, to which the donors belonged. The data derive from a study of cytomegalovirus exposure and HLA in healthy donors. Profiled with immunoSEQ multiplex PCR; TCRdb holds only in-frame clones, not every one. Of about 130,000 clones listed, roughly 89% were seen once; the top ten hold about 1%. CDR3 length: 16 amino acids. Per the germline V gene, CDR1 is MNHEY and CDR2 is SMNVEV (reference sequence). V was clipped by 7 bases and J by 4 bases, with 19 bases between them.

Sequencing input: PBMCs. The V call is TRBV27, the J call TRBJ2-2, with a weak D call TRBD2 (6 bases). The source of this sequence is a woman between 18 and 29 years old in good health and CMV-seronegative. The CDR3 DNA reads as TGTGCCAGCACGGTGGACTATGCCGGCGTCACCGGGGAGCTGTTTTTT. It yields the protein CASTVDYAGVTGELFF.